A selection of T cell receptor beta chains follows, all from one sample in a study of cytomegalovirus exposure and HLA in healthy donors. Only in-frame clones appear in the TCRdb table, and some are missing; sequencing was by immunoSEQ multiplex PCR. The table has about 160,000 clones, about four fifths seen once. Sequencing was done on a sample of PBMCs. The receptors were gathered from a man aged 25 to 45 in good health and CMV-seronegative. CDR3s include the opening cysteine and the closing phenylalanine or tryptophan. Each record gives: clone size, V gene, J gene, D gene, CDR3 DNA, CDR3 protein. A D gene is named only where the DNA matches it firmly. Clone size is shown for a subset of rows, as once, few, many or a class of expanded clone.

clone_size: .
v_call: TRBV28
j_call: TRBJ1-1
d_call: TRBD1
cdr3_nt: TGTGCCAGCAGTCCGATAAGACAGGGACACACTGAAGCTTTCTTT
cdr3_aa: CASSPIRQGHTEAFF

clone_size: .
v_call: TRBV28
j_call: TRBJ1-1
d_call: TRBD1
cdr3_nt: TGTGCCAGCAGTCAAGACAGGGTAGCGGCTTTCTTT
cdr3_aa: CASSQDRVAAFF

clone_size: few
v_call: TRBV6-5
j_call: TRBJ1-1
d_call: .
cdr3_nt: TGTGCCAGCACCCGGTCCCCTCGAAACACTGAAGCTTTCTTT
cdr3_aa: CASTRSPRNTEAFF

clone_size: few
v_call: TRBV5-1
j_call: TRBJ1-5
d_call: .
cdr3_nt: TGCGCCAGCAGCTTGGGCACAAATCAGCCCCAGCATTTT
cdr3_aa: CASSLGTNQPQHF

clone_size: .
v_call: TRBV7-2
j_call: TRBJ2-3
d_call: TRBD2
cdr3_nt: TGTGCCAGCAGCTTAGATGGGACTAGCGGGGGGGATACGCAGTATTTT
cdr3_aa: CASSLDGTSGGDTQYF

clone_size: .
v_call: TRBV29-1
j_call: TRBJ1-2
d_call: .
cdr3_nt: TGCAGCGTTGACAGCTTCCCGGAGAGCTACACCTTC
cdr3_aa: CSVDSFPESYTF

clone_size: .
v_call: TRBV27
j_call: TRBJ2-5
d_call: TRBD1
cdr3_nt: TGTGCCAGCAGTATCCGGCGACAGGGACAAGAGACCCAGTACTTC
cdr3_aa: CASSIRRQGQETQYF

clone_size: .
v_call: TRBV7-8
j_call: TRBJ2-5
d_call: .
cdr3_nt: TGTGCCAGCAGCCCGCAGGGTTGGTACCAAGAGACCCAGTACTTC
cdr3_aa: CASSPQGWYQETQYF

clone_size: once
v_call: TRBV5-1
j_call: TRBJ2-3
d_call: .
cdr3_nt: TGCGCCAGCACCCTAGGGGGGGCCACGAGCACAGATACGCAGTATTTT
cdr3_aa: CASTLGGATSTDTQYF

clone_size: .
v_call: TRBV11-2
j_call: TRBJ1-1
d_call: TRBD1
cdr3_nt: TGTGCCAGCAGCACGACAGGGGTTGAAGCTTTCTTT
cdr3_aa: CASSTTGVEAFF

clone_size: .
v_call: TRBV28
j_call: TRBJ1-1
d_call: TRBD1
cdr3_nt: TGTGCCAGCAGTTTCGCACAGGGGCGTCTGGGCACTGAAGCTTTCTTT
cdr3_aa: CASSFAQGRLGTEAFF

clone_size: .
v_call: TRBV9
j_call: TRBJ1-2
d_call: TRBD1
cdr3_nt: TGTGCCAGCAGCGTAGCCCGGACAGGTGGAGGCTACACCTTC
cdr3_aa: CASSVARTGGGYTF

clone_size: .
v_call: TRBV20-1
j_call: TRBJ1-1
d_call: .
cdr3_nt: TGCAGTGTCAGGGTGGGCACTGAAGCTTTCTTT
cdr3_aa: CSVRVGTEAFF

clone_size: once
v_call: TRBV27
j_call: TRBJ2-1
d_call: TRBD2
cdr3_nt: TGTGCCAGCAGCCCCCGGGGAGCGGGAGGGAACAATGAGCAGTTCTTC
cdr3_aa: CASSPRGAGGNNEQFF

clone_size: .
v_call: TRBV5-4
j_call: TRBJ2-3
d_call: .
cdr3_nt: TGTGCCAGCAGCTTGGCAGGGCCGGGCACAGATACGCAGTATTTT
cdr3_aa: CASSLAGPGTDTQYF

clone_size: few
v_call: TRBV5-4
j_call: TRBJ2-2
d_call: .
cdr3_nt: TGTGCCAGCAGCCCTCCACCTGGGGCGCACACCGGGGAGCTGTTTTTT
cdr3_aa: CASSPPPGAHTGELFF

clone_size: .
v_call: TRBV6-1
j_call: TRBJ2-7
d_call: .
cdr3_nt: TGTGCCAGCAGTGAAGCTGACGACAGTTACTACGAGCAGTACTTC
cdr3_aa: CASSEADDSYYEQYF

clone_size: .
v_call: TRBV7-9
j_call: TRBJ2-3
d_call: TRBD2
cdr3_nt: TGTTCCAGCAGCAAGACTAGCGGGGGCCCGACAGATACGCAGTATTTT
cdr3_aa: CSSSKTSGGPTDTQYF

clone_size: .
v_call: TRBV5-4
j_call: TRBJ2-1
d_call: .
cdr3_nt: TGTGCCAGCAGCTTAGTAGCGATAGGTCAGTCTGGTGAGCAGTTCTTC
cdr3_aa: CASSLVAIGQSGEQFF

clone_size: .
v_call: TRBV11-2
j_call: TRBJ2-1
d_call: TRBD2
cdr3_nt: TGTGCCAGCAGCTTTGGGCGGGGGGGCTCCTACAATGAGCAGTTCTTC
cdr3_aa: CASSFGRGGSYNEQFF

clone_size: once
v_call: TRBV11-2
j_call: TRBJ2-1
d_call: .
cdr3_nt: TGTGCCAGCAGCTCCCGGAGATACTACTACAATGAGCAGTTCTTC
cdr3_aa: CASSSRRYYYNEQFF

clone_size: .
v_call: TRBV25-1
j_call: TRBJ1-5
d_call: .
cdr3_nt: TGTGCCAGCAGTGATGGAGGGCCCCAGCATTTT
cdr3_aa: CASSDGGPQHF

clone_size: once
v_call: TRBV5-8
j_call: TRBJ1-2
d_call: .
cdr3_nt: TGTGCCAGCAGCGCTCTAGTTGGAGCTGGCTACACCTTC
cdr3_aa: CASSALVGAGYTF

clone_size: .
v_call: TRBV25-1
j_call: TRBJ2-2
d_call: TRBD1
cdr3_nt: TGTGCCAGCAGTGCGACAGGGGTCACCGGGGAGCTGTTTTTT
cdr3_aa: CASSATGVTGELFF

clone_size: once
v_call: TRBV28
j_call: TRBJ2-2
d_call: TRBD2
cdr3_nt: TGTGCCAGCAGTTTAGGGGGACTAGCGGTCGGGGAGCTGTTTTTT
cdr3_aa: CASSLGGLAVGELFF

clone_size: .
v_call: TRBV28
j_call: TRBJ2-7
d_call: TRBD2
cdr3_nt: TGTGCCAGCAGTTCCTTGGGGGGGACGGCCTCTTACGAGCAGTACTTC
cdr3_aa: CASSSLGGTASYEQYF

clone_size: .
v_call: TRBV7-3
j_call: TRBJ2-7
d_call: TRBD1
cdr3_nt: TGTGCCAGCAGCTTACGACAGGGAGCCCACTACGAGCAGTACTTC
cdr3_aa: CASSLRQGAHYEQYF

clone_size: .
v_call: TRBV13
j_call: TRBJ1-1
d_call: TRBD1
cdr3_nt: TGTGCCAGCAGCTCAGGGGGGGGAAACACTGAAGCTTTCTTT
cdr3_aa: CASSSGGGNTEAFF

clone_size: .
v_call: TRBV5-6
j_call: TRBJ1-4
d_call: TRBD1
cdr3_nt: TGTGCCAGCAGCGGGGGACAGAATCCCCATCAGGATGAAAAACTGTTTTTT
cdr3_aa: CASSGGQNPHQDEKLFF

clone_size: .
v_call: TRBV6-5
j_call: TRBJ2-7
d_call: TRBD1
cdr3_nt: TGTGCCAGCAGGCACAGGGGGGAGGTATACGAGCAGTACTTC
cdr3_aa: CASRHRGEVYEQYF

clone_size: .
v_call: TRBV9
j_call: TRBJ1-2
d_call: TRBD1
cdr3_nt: TGTGCCAGCAGCACAACAGGGGGCAGGGGCTATGGCTACACCTTC
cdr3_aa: CASSTTGGRGYGYTF

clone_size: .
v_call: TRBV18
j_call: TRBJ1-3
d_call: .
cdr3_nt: TGTGCCAGCTCACCACCGGTGCGGGCTGGAAACACCATATATTTT
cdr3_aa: CASSPPVRAGNTIYF

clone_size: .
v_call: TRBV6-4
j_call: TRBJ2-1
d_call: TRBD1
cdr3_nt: TGTGCCAGCAGTGACAGGGACAGCCTTTACAATGAGCAGTTCTTC
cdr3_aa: CASSDRDSLYNEQFF

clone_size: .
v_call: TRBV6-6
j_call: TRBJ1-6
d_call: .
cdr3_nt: TGTGCCAGCAGCCGGGGTCCCTATAATTCACCCCTCCACTTT
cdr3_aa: CASSRGPYNSPLHF

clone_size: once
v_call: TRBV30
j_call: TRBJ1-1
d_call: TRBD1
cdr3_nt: TGTGCCTGGAGCGACAGGGGGGTGAACACTGAAGCTTTCTTT
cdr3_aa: CAWSDRGVNTEAFF

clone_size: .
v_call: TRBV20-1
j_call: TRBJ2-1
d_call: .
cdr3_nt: TGCAGTGCTACTGCAGGTGAGCAGTTCTTC
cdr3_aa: CSATAGEQFF

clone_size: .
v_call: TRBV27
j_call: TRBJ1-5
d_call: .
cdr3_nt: TGTGCCAACACCCCAGGGGACGGCCCAAATCAGCCCCAGCATTTT
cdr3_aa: CANTPGDGPNQPQHF

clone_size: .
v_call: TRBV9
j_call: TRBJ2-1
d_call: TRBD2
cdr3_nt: TGTGCCAGCAGCGTAGGAGAGATAGGGGCAATGAGCGGGAGCCCCCCAAGTGAGCAGTTCTTC
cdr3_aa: CASSVGEIGAMSGSPPSEQFF

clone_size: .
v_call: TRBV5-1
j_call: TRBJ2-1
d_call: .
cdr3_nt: TGCGCCAGCAGCTTGAGCCTGCGATCCTACAATGAGCAGTTCTTC
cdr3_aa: CASSLSLRSYNEQFF

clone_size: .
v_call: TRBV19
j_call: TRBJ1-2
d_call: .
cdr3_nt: TGTGCCAGTAGTATTTCCACCTCCGGGATCCGCCTACAGTACACCTTC
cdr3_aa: CASSISTSGIRLQYTF

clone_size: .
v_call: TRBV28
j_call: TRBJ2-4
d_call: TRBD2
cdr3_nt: TGTGCCAGCAGCCCCGGACTAGCGGTACTAGCCAAAAACATTCAGTACTTC
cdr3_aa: CASSPGLAVLAKNIQYF

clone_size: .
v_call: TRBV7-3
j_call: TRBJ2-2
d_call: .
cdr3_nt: TGTGCCAGCAGCCCGGAGGACGGGGAGCTGTTTTTT
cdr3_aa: CASSPEDGELFF

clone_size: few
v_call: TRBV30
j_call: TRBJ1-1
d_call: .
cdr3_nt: TGTGCCTGGAGTGTACGGACAGTCGCTGAAGCTTTCTTT
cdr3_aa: CAWSVRTVAEAFF

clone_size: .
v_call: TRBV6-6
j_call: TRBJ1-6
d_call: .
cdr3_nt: TGTGCCACCTCCCCCGGGGCCTATAATTCACCCCTCCACTTT
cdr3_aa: CATSPGAYNSPLHF

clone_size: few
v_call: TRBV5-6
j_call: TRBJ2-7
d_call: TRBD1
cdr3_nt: TGTGCCAGCAGCGACGGGACAGGTACCTACGAGCAGTACTTC
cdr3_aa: CASSDGTGTYEQYF

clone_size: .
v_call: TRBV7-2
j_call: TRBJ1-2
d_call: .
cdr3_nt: TGTGCCAGCAGCTACTGGACTCCGGGGAAAGGCTACACCTTC
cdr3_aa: CASSYWTPGKGYTF

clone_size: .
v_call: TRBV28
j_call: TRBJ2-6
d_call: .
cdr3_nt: TGTGCCAGCAGACAGGGAAGTGGGGCCAACGTCCTGACTTTC
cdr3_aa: CASRQGSGANVLTF

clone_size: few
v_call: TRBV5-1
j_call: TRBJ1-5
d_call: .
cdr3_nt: TGCGCCAGCAGCTTGGGGACTTCAAATCAGCCCCAGCATTTT
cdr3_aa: CASSLGTSNQPQHF

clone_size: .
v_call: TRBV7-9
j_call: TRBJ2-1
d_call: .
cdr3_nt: TGTGCCAGCAGAAGGACAGTCGGCACTTTTTTGGCGGTGGATGAGCAGTTCTTC
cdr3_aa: CASRRTVGTFLAVDEQFF

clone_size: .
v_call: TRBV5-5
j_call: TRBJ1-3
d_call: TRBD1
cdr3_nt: TGTGCCAGCAGCTTGCAACCAACAGGGGGCTCTGGAAACACCATATATTTT
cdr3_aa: CASSLQPTGGSGNTIYF

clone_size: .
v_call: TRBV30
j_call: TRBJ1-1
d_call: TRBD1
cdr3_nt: TGTGCCTGGAGAGGGTCCGTGGGACAGGGGGACCCAAGCACTGAAGCTTTCTTT
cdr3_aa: CAWRGSVGQGDPSTEAFF